The T cell receptor beta chain described here comes from a study of T cells in Graves' hyperthyroidism and ophthalmopathy. This clonotype was seen ten or more times. RNA transcripts were the template for amplifying TCR beta CDR3 regions. The primer set for the first-round RT-PCR of the TCR CDR3 was HTBI. TCRdb ran MiXCR on the multiplex PCR reads and lists one entry per CDR3 protein. The sample lists under 400,000 distinct CDR3 sequences, more than 20% occurring once. The CDR3 extends over 14 amino acids. V lost 2 bases, J lost 0 bases, and 7 bases lay in between. In germline, CDR1 is SNHLY, CDR2 FYNNEI. Each diagnosis was grounded in clinical symptoms, serum thyroxine and TRAb, thyroid ultrasound, and orbital computed tomography.

The receptor comes from a man in his forties or fifties with Graves' hyperthyroidism. This sequence joins TRBV2 and TRBJ2-5; D may be TRBD1 or TRBD2 (5 bases each). The specimen was blood. The CDR3 nucleotides are TGTGCCAGCAGTGAATGGGGGTACCAAGAGACCCAGTACTTC. Amino acids: CASSEWGYQETQYF.